Presented here are 15 T cell receptor beta chains from one specimen sequenced in a study of blood T cell repertoires in COVID-19. Sequenced by immunoSEQ multiplex PCR; TCRdb stores in-frame clones only, minus some. The sample yields tens of thousands of clones, approximately 91% seen once. Sequenced: peripheral blood. These receptors originate from a man aged 50-59 years with active COVID-19.

The rearrangement joins TRBV19 to TRBJ2-7; 7 nucleotides agree with TRBD1. The V gene end was trimmed by 5 bases and the J gene end by 3 bases; junction bases not matched to a gene: 4. Germline CDR1 reads LNHDA; CDR2 reads SQIVND (reference sequence). This CDR3 contains 13 residues. The CDR3: CASSWTGRYEQYF. DNA of the CDR3: TGTGCCAGTAGTTGGACAGGCCGCTACGAGCAGTACTTC. The full variable domain, its missing parts supplied by reference TRBV19 and TRBJ2-7, is DGGITQSPKYLFRKEGQNVTLSCEQNLNHDAMYWYRQDPGQGLRLIYYSQIVNDFQKGDIAEGYSVSREKKESFPLTVTSAQKNPTAFYLCASSWTGRYEQYFGPGTRLTVT.

The V call is TRBV7-9, the J call TRBJ2-1; D call uncertain. V lost 1 base and J 4 bases, leaving 8 bases between the germline ends. The length of the CDR3 is 14 residues. The germline V gene encodes CDR1 SEHNR and CDR2 FQNEAQ (reference sequence). The chain's CDR3 is CASSLGQTYNEQFF. In nucleotides, the CDR3 is TGTGCCAGCAGCTTAGGGCAGACTTACAATGAGCAGTTCTTC.

The chain couples TRBV7-2 to TRBJ1-4; TRBD1 might be the D (6 bases). This CDR3 is 12 amino acids long. CDR1 SGHTA and CDR2 FQGNSA come from the germline V gene. The V gene lost 1 base and the J gene lost 12 bases, with 9 bases spanning the gap. For the CDR3, the DNA is TGTGCCAGCAGCTTAGGGACAGCGGAACTGTTTTTT. As protein: CASSLGTAELFF.

The chain uses TRBV19 and TRBJ2-1, with TRBD1 matching 10 bases. The trim removed 7 bases at V and 8 bases at J, leaving 11 bases unmatched. The germline CDR1 and CDR2 sequences are LNHDA and SQIVND (reference sequence). The CDR3 is 15 residues long. The CDR3 DNA sequence: TGTGCCAGTACCCTGGGACAGGGGACGTTCGATGAGCAGTTCTTC. Its protein is CASTLGQGTFDEQFF.

The chain combines TRBV9 with TRBJ1-1; D gene uncertain. The V end was cut by 0 bases, the J end by 7 bases, with 16 bases between. This CDR3 spans 15 amino acids. In germline, CDR1 is SGDLS, CDR2 YYNGEE. DNA for the CDR3: TGTGCCAGCAGCGTAGAGCCCCCCTTTAATAATGAAGCTTTCTTT. Translation gives CASSVEPPFNNEAFF.

A few counts support this clone. This chain links TRBV3-1 (or the pseudogene TRBV3-2) with TRBJ2-5; TRBD2 aligns across 12 bases. J gave up 5 bases and V 4 bases, and 8 bases lay outside the gene matches. The CDR3 covers 16 residues. Looked up from germline, CDR1 is LGHDT and CDR2 is YNNKEL (reference sequence). The CDR3 DNA reads TGTGCCAGCAGCCCGGCTAGCGGGGGGGCCGGGGAGACCCAGTACTTC. Amino acid sequence: CASSPASGGAGETQYF.

The gene calls are TRBV19 and TRBJ2-3; the D gene is possibly TRBD1 (6 bases). This CDR3 contains 15 residues. V was cut by 3 bases and J by 5 bases, with 15 bases left in between. The germline V gene has CDR1 LNHDA and CDR2 SQIVND (reference sequence). CDR3 loop: CASSMSAIGGDTQYF. DNA of the CDR3: TGTGCCAGTAGTATGTCGGCCATAGGGGGAGATACGCAGTATTTT.

The chain combines TRBV19 with TRBJ1-3, with TRBD1 matching over 7 bases. The CDR3 has 15 amino acids. The germline CDR1 and CDR2 sequences are LNHDA and SQIVND (reference sequence). V trimming: 6 bases; J trimming: 0 bases; junction bases outside the gene matches: 5. The DNA of the CDR3 is TGTGCCAGTAGAAGGGGACAGAGCTCTGGAAACACCATATATTTT. Translating gives CASRRGQSSGNTIYF.

This chain uses TRBV15 with TRBJ2-1, with D possibly being TRBD2 (6 bases). Germline V gene sequence: CDR1 LNHNV, CDR2 YYDKDF (reference sequence). The CDR3 spans 13 residues. Trimming removed 6 bases from V and 9 bases from J, with 15 bases in between. CDR3 loop: CATRSWGVGEQFF. The DNA for the CDR3 is TGTGCCACCAGGTCTTGGGGGGTCGGTGAGCAGTTCTTC.

The chain is built from TRBV7-2 and TRBJ1-6; possible D gene TRBD1, 6 bases. The germline V gene encodes CDR1 SGHTA and CDR2 FQGNSA. The CDR3 has 16 amino acids. The V gene lost 1 base and the J gene lost 10 bases, with 17 bases spanning the gap. The CDR3 region is CASSLDGGRGGSPLHF. CDR3 nucleotides: TGTGCCAGCAGCTTAGACGGAGGCAGGGGTGGCTCACCCCTCCACTTT.

This chain links TRBV7-8 with TRBJ1-1; maybe TRBD1 (5 bases). Germline V gives CDR1 SGHVS, CDR2 FQNEAQ. Trimming stripped 1 base from V and 5 bases from J, with 8 bases between. This CDR3 is 13 amino acids long. The CDR3, as DNA: TGTGCCAGCAGCTTAGTTCAGGGAACTGAAGCTTTCTTT. It is translated as CASSLVQGTEAFF.

The J gene is TRBJ1-4, the V gene TRBV25-1, with D perhaps TRBD1 (6 bases). The V end lost 1 base, the J end lost 3 bases, and 9 bases lay between the germline ends. CDR1 MGHDK and CDR2 SYGVNS come from the germline V gene. The CDR3 consists of 15 residues. The CDR3 DNA reads as TGTGCCAGCAGTGAATCACAGGGTGCTAATGAAAAACTGTTTTTT. It yields the protein CASSESQGANEKLFF.

This chain links TRBV15 with TRBJ1-4, with D uncertain. The CDR3 is 13 amino acids. V was clipped by 0 bases and J by 6 bases, with 5 bases between them. Germline lookup yields CDR1 LNHNV and CDR2 YYDKDF (reference sequence). The CDR3 nucleotides read TGTGCCACCAGCAGAGAGGACTATGAAAAACTGTTTTTT. This gives the protein CATSREDYEKLFF.

CDR3 protein: CASSLRRLNTEAFF. The DNA for the CDR3 is TGTGCCAGCAGCTTGAGAAGATTGAACACTGAAGCTTTCTTT. The rearrangement uses TRBV7-2 and TRBJ1-1; unclear D gene. Deletions cut 3 bases from V and 0 bases from J, with 8 bases between. CDR3 size: 14 residues. From germline, CDR1 is SGHTA and CDR2 FQGNSA. Drawing the rest from reference TRBV7-2 and TRBJ1-1, the complete variable domain is GAGVSQSPSNKVTEKGKDVELRCDPISGHTALYWYRQSLGQGLEFLIYFQGNSAPDKSGLPSDRFSAERTGGSVSTLTIQRTQQEDSAVYLCASSLRRLNTEAFFGQGTRLTVV.

The CDR3: CASSPYLNSPLHF. CDR3 bases: TGTGCCAGCTCACCATATTTAAATTCACCCCTCCACTTT. The gene calls are TRBV18 and TRBJ1-6; D gene unclear. Trimming took 2 bases from V and 7 from J, leaving 6 bases between them. This CDR3 has 13 amino acids. Germline loops: CDR1 KGHSH, CDR2 LQKENI.